The 12 T cell receptor beta chains listed next were all sequenced from one sample in a study of regulatory T cells in long-lasting Graves disease. Researchers made TCR beta libraries by using iRepertoire HTBI primers and running Arm-PCR on CDR3 regions. TCRdb redid the calling of the multiplex PCR reads with MiXCR, one entry per CDR3 protein. This table holds about 660,000 distinct CDR3 sequences, 30% found once. Indicated time point: persistent/refractory GD, antithyroid drugs over 5 years with positive TRAb. PBMC-extracted RNA yielded the TCR library. The sample here was peripheral blood mononuclear cells (PBMCs), taken when the disease was refractory, from a patient treated with antithyroid drugs. The source of these receptors is a female donor with Graves disease.

This chain connects TRBV9 to TRBJ1-1, with 7 bases lining up with TRBD1. This CDR3 contains 15 residues. V was pared by 3 bases and J by 2 bases, with 7 bases of the junction left unmatched. Germline CDR1 and CDR2: SGDLS and YYNGEE. The CDR3: CASSALTGVNTEAFF. As DNA, the CDR3 is TGTGCCAGCAGCGCTTTAACAGGGGTCAACACTGAAGCTTTCTTT.

Many counts were recorded for this clonotype. V and J are TRBV12-5 and TRBJ1-2; D gene ambiguous. Germline V gives CDR1 LGHNT, CDR2 FRNRAP. Trimming removed 11 bases from V and 3 bases from J, with 16 bases in between. The CDR3 runs 13 residues. CDR3 protein: CAEDEKQHYGYTF. Here the CDR3 DNA reads TGTGCTGAAGACGAGAAGCAACACTATGGCTACACCTTC.

In this sample, this clonotype turned up many times. The V call is TRBV28, the J call TRBJ1-2; 7 positions match TRBD1. CDR1 is MDHEN, CDR2 SYDVKM, per germline. After removal of 6 bases from V and 10 bases from J, the junction contained 11 bases not matched to a gene. The CDR3 runs 13 residues. CDR3 amino acids: CASRTGTARPYTF. The CDR3, as DNA: TGTGCCAGCAGGACAGGGACAGCTCGTCCCTACACCTTC.

Written as DNA, the CDR3 is TGTGCCATCAGTGAGCTGTCCGTCTACTACGAGCAGTACTTC. This gives the protein CAISELSVYYEQYF. The chain is built from TRBV10-3 and TRBJ2-7, with D uncertain. Germline CDR1 ENHRY, CDR2 SYGVKD. V was clipped by 2 bases and J by 3 bases, with 11 bases between them. The CDR3 length is 14 residues.

A few counts support this clonotype. This rearrangement joins TRBV10-3 to TRBJ2-7; TRBD2 aligns across 11 bases. V lost 1 base, J lost 4 bases, and 6 bases stayed unmatched. The CDR3 has 16 residues. The germline V gene has CDR1 ENHRY and CDR2 SYGVKD. CDR3 nucleotide sequence: TGTGCCATCAGTGAGTGGGAACTAGCGGGAGTGTACGAGCAGTACTTC. Translated, it gives CAISEWELAGVYEQYF.

This chain links TRBV6-2 or TRBV6-3 with TRBJ1-5, with no clear D. Germline V gene sequence: CDR1 MNHEY, CDR2 SVGEGT. The V and J ends lost 7 bases and 7 bases respectively, with 11 bases between them. The CDR3 extends over 12 amino acids. The CDR3 nucleotides are TGTGCCAGCACACGAGCCGGGCAGCCCCAGCATTTT. Translating it yields CASTRAGQPQHF.

The V and J genes are TRBV6-2 or TRBV6-3 and TRBJ2-7; the D gene is possibly TRBD2 (5 bases). Trimming left V 5 bases short and J 0 bases short, with 11 bases between. The CDR3 totals 14 residues. Germline assignment: CDR1 MNHEY and CDR2 SVGEGT. The CDR3 is CASSVSGTSYEQYF. In DNA, the CDR3 is TGTGCCAGCAGTGTAAGCGGTACCTCCTACGAGCAGTACTTC.

This chain uses TRBV9 with TRBJ1-2; the D is unclear. This CDR3 has 14 amino acids. The germline V and J ends were trimmed by 0 bases and 8 bases, with 14 bases remaining between them. CDR1 is SGDLS, CDR2 YYNGEE, per germline. CDR3 region: CASSVDHTVEGYTF. CDR3 in DNA: TGTGCCAGCAGCGTAGATCACACCGTGGAGGGCTACACCTTC. Complete variable domain (other parts from reference TRBV9 and TRBJ1-2): DSGVTQTPKHLITATGQRVTLRCSPRSGDLSVYWYQQSLDQGLQFLIQYYNGEERAKGNILERFSAQQFPDLHSELNLSSLELGDSALYFCASSVDHTVEGYTFGSGTRLTVV.

The sample holds many counts of this clonotype. J is TRBJ2-2 and V is TRBV6-9, with 9 bases lining up with TRBD2. From germline, CDR1 is MNHGY and CDR2 SVAAGI. V lost 3 bases to trimming and J lost 2 bases; unmatched junction nucleotides: 7. CDR3 length: 17 residues. The DNA of the CDR3 is TGTGCCAGCAGTTACCCCAGCGGGAGGCCTAACACCGGGGAGCTGTTTTTT. The encoded protein is CASSYPSGRPNTGELFF.

This clonotype turned up a few times. The V gene is TRBV15, the J gene TRBJ2-3, with D unresolved. The V end was cut by 0 bases, the J end by 4 bases, with 5 bases between. The CDR3 has 13 amino acids. From germline, CDR1 is LNHNV and CDR2 YYDKDF (reference sequence). In DNA, the CDR3 is TGTGCCACCAGCAGAGATTTTCCAGATACGCAGTATTTT. Translated, it gives CATSRDFPDTQYF.

The gene calls are TRBV29-1 and TRBJ1-1; no reliable D call. Trimming shortened V by 4 bases and J by 8 bases, and 17 bases separated the two germline ends. The CDR3 has 13 amino acids. Germline values: CDR1 SQVTM, CDR2 ANQGSEA. CDR3 in DNA: TGCAGCGTTGCAAAACCGGGCTCTGGGGAAGCTTTCTTT. As protein: CSVAKPGSGEAFF.

The chain recombines TRBV5-1 with TRBJ1-2, with D tentatively TRBD1 (5 bases). The CDR3 has 13 amino acids. From germline, CDR1 is SGHRS and CDR2 YFSETQ. V was trimmed by 5 bases and J by 2 bases, leaving 10 bases between them. The CDR3 region has the DNA TGCGCCAGCAGGGCCGGGACGAACTATGGCTACACCTTC. Encoded protein: CASRAGTNYGYTF.